This note documents a single TCR beta chain sequence. Its antigen remains unidentified. Clones were read by immunoSEQ multiplex PCR, and TCRdb kept only the in-frame ones, dropping some. The data contain about 97,000 clones, roughly 80% of them singletons. This sample is part of a study of Ad26.COV2.S vaccination and SARS-CoV-2 variants. Study results and caveats: Marked by substantial breadth, spike-specific CD8+ and CD4+ T cell responses were reportedly seen after vaccination. Participants given vaccine showed non-spike TCR breadth similar to that of placebo recipients.

Germline values: CDR1 SGDLS, CDR2 YYNGEE. Trimming removed 2 bases at V and 2 bases at J, with 8 bases between. CDR3 length equals 14 residues. The V and J genes are TRBV9 and TRBJ1-3; no clear D. This material consisted of peripheral blood, taken after recovery from COVID-19. This TCR came from a human donor who had recovered from COVID-19. The CDR3 region has the DNA TGTGCCAGCAGCGTCTCAGGCCCTGGAAACACCATATATTTT. It yields the protein CASSVSGPGNTIYF.